A selection of T cell receptor beta chains follows, all from one sample in a study of T cells after yellow fever vaccination. TCRdb reprocessed the 5' RACE reads with MiXCR, giving one entry per CDR3 protein. The sample holds a few hundred thousand distinct CDR3 sequences, about 5.2% seen once. The input for sequencing was CD4+ T cells sorted from PBMCs, taken on the day of the yellow fever booster vaccination. The receptor source for this set is a man aged 18 to 30 who received the YFV17D yellow fever vaccine. CDR3s include the opening cysteine and the closing phenylalanine or tryptophan. A D gene is named only where the DNA matches it firmly. The size of a clone is reported for some rows only, either as once, few or many, or as a class for expanded clones.

TRBJ1-2	-	-	TRBV7-2	CASAWGTYGYTF	TGTGCCAGCGCCTGGGGCACGTATGGCTACACCTTC
TRBJ2-3	-	-	TRBV5-4	CASNLLAAPTDTQYF	TGTGCCAGCAACCTCTTAGCGGCGCCCACAGATACGCAGTATTTT
TRBJ1-1	TRBD1	-	TRBV4-3	CASSRTGRGTEAFF	TGCGCCAGCAGCCGGACAGGGCGGGGCACTGAAGCTTTCTTT
TRBJ1-4	-	-	TRBV3-1	CASSQPGYGGEKLFF	TGTGCCAGCAGCCAACCCGGATACGGGGGTGAAAAACTGTTTTTT
TRBJ1-3	-	-	TRBV5-4	CASSLYAGNTIYF	TGTGCCAGCAGCTTATACGCTGGAAACACCATATATTTT
TRBJ2-1	-	many	TRBV28	CASTGTTRDTRYNEQFF	TGTGCCAGCACCGGGACTACACGGGACACTAGATACAATGAGCAGTTCTTC
TRBJ1-2	TRBD1	-	TRBV28	CASRGTGGHGRGYTF	TGTGCCAGCAGAGGGACAGGGGGCCACGGCCGGGGCTACACCTTC
TRBJ2-1	-	many	TRBV7-3	CASSLTFAGTEQFF	TGTGCCAGCAGCTTAACGTTTGCGGGGACTGAGCAGTTCTTC
TRBJ2-3	-	-	TRBV29-1	CSVERQEADTQYF	TGCAGCGTTGAGAGACAGGAGGCAGATACGCAGTATTTT
TRBJ2-7	TRBD2	many	TRBV5-1	CASSGNSGGEEQYF	TGCGCCAGCAGTGGGAATAGCGGGGGAGAAGAGCAGTACTTC
TRBJ2-2	-	few	TRBV28	CASSLPQNTGELFF	TGTGCCAGCAGTTTGCCCCAGAACACCGGGGAGCTGTTTTTT
TRBJ1-5	-	-	TRBV18	CASSPGAGNQPQHF	TGTGCCAGCTCACCCGGGGCGGGCAATCAGCCCCAGCATTTT